This T cell receptor beta chain was profiled in a study of blood T cell repertoires in COVID-19 (dated by TCRdb to between 2020 and 2021). Notes on the research overall: Samples covering the acute and convalescent phases of COVID-19 were provided by collaborators in the United States, Italy and Spain. The material from the prospective study consisted of cDNA or gDNA derived from T cells, B-cell-depleted T cells, or PBMCs. The dataset comprised deeply sampled blood TCRbeta repertoires from subjects exposed to, actively infected with, or recovered from COVID-19. The repertoires were released in a freely available public database meant as a resource for research on the immune response to SARS-CoV-2. The samples were drawn from the first 160 participants of the ongoing ImmuneRACE study and from 1,254 subjects provided by 6 global collaborators. Sample metadata almost always included a de-identified subject ID, COVID-19 status, age in years and sex. Where HLA class I and class II types were available, the types were taken from metadata supplied by the sample provider, not from assay-based typing.

Points the paper makes about the study in general: The amount of clinical and demographic metadata varied by source and participant and was provided uncurated.

The germline V gene encodes CDR1 SGDLS and CDR2 YYNGEE. Trimming costs V 4 bases and J 4 bases, and their ends lie 17 bases apart. Taken from cysteine to phenylalanine, the CDR3 has 15 residues. Only the CDR3 DNA stays, 45 bases, in frame from base 1. TCRbeta CDR3 regions were amplified from genomic DNA using the immunoSEQ Assay, a bias-controlled multiplex PCR. The study's processing was this. The number of nucleated cells in each sample was estimated by amplification of reference gene primers within the assay. Sequence reads were collapsed and filtered to measure the absolute abundance of every unique TCRbeta CDR3 rearrangement. For each sample, productive Simpson clonality was calculated by taking the square root of Simpson's diversity index across productive rearrangements. TCRdb took over this immuneACCESS table, retaining in-frame rearrangements with V and J assigned. Such tables are incomplete; in checked studies, under half of the missing clones stem from an unresolved V gene, and the remainder is unexplained. Clone size and the V and J calls come from that table; the DNA yielded D and trimming. This sample is represented by about 210,000 clones; less than 90% of them were singletons. The ten largest clones take up 0.6% to 1% of the sample.

The collaborating institutions used their own protocols to collect whole blood in K2EDTA tubes. For TCRbeta analysis, collaborators shipped samples as frozen whole blood, isolated PBMCs, or DNA extracted from either of those sample types. Notes on this clone: Which antigen it targets is not known. Base qualities are not at hand, and no much larger clone is one base apart.

The sequence came from a woman in her 70s with acute or convalescent COVID-19. Sequenced material: peripheral blood. This sequence uses TRBV9 and TRBJ1-1, with no confidently assigned D gene. The DNA reads as follows: TGTGCCAGCAGCCCCACGGTTGTCGGTGGCACTGAAGCTTTCTTT. Translation gives CASSPTVVGGTEAFF.